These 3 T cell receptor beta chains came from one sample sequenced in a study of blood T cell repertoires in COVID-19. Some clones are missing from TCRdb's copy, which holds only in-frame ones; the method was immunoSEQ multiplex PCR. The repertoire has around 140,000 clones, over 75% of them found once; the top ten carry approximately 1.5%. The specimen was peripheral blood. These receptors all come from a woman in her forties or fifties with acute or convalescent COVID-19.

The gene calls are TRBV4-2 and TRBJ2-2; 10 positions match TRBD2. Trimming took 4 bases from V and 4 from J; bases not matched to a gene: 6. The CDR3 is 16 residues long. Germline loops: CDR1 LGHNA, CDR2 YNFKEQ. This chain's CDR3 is CASSLAGLAFTGELFF. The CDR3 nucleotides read TGTGCCAGCAGCCTGGCGGGACTAGCGTTCACCGGGGAGCTGTTTTTT.

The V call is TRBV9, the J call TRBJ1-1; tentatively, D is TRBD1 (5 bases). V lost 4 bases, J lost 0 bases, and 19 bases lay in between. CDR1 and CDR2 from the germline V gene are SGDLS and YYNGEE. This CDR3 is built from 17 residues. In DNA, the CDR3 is TGTGCCAGCAGCTCCCGGGGGGGATCGGGCTTGAACACTGAAGCTTTCTTT. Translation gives CASSSRGGSGLNTEAFF.

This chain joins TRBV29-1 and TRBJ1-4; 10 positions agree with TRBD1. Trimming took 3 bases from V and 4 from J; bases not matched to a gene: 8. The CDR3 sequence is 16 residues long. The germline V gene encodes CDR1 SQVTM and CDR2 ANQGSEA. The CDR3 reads CSVEDRGAPVNEKLFF. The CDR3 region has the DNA TGCAGCGTTGAGGACAGGGGGGCGCCAGTTAATGAAAAACTGTTTTTT. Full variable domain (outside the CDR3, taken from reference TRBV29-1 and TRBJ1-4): SAVISQKPSRDICQRGTSLTIQCQVDSQVTMMFWYRQQPGQSLTLIATANQGSEATYESGFVIDKFPISRPNLTFSTLTVSNMSPEDSSIYLCSVEDRGAPVNEKLFFGSGTQLSVL.